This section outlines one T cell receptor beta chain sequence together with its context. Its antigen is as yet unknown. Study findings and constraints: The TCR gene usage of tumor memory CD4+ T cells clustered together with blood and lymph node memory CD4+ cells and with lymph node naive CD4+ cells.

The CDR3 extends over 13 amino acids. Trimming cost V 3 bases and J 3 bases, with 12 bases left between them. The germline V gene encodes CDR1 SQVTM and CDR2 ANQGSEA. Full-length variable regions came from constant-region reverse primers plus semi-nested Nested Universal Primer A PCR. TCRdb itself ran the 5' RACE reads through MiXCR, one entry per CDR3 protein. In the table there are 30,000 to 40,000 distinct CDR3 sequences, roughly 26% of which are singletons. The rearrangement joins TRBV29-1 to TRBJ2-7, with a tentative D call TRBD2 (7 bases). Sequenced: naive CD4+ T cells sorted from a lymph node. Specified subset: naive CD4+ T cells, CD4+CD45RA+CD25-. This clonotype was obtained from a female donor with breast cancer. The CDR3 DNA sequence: TGCAGCGTTGACATAGGGGGGGACTACGAGCAGTACTTC. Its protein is CSVDIGGDYEQYF.